This TCR beta chain derives from a study of blood T cells in healthy people across ages. On this clonotype itself: The target antigen is unknown.

Through a sample-barcoded 5' primer and a J-beta primer mix, a second PCR was run for roughly 6 to 12 cycles. TCRdb recomputed calls from the 5' RACE reads with MiXCR, one row per CDR3 protein. The data show hundreds of thousands of distinct CDR3 sequences, with 45% to 50% seen just once and 25% to 35% held by the top ten. In germline, CDR1 is SGHVS, CDR2 FQNEAQ. The V gene lost 5 bases and the J gene lost 8 bases, with 16 bases spanning the gap. CDR3 size: 14 residues. General study results and limits: A roughly linear age-dependent decrease characterized TCR beta diversity per million T cells.

Peripheral blood was drawn, ten milliliters per donor. The material sequenced was blood. This chain connects TRBV7-8 to TRBJ2-1; D not certain. The source is a woman aged 55-69 years in good health. CDR3 DNA: TGTGCCAGCAGCATCCGGGCCCTAGGCGATGAGCAGTTCTTC. It encodes CASSIRALGDEQFF. The full variable domain, completed using reference TRBV7-8 and TRBJ2-1, is GAGVSQSPRYKVAKRGQDVALRCDPISGHVSLFWYQQALGQGPEFLTYFQNEAQLDKSGLPSDRFFAERPEGSVSTLKIQRTQQEDSAVYLCASSIRALGDEQFFGPGTRLTVL.